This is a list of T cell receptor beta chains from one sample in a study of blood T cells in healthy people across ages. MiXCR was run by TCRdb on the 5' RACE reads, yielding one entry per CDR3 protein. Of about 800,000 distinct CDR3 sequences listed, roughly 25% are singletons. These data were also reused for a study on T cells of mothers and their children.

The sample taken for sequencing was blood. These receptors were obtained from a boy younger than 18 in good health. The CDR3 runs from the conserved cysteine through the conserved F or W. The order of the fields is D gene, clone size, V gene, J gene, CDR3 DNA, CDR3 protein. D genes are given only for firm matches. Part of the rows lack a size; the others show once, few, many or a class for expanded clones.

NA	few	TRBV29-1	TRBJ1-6	TGCAGCGTTGCGGTCGGGTCAGACAAAAATTCACCCCTCCACTTT	CSVAVGSDKNSPLHF
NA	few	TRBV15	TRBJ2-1	TGTGCCACCAGCAGCTCGAAGACTAGTCCCAATGAGCAGTTCTTC	CATSSSKTSPNEQFF
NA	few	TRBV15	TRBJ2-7	TGTGCCACCAGCAGAGATTCAGGGTACGAGCAGTACTTC	CATSRDSGYEQYF
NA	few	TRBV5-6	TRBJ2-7	TGTGCCAGCAGTCTGGGGCAGGGGGGCCACGAGCAGTACTTC	CASSLGQGGHEQYF
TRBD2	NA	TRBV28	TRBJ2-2	TGTGCCAGCACCCAAAATAGGGGAATCCCCGGGACTAGGAACACCGGGGAGCTGTTTTTT	CASTQNRGIPGTRNTGELFF
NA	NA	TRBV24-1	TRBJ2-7	TGTGCCACCACCCAATTATCATACGAGCAGTACTTC	CATTQLSYEQYF
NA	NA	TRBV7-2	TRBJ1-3	TGTGCCAGCAGCTTAGGGCGGACCCCGGACACCATATATTTT	CASSLGRTPDTIYF
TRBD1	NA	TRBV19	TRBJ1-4	TGTGCCAGTAGTATTAAAGGGACAGGGAAGAAACTGTTTTTT	CASSIKGTGKKLFF
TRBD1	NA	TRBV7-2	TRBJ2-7	TGTGCCAGCAGCTCGTCCGGGACAGCGTTCTACGAGCAGTACTTC	CASSSSGTAFYEQYF
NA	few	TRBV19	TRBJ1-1	TGTGCCAGTAGTAACGGGTTCACTGAAGCTTTCTTT	CASSNGFTEAFF
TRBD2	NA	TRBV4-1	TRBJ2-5	TGCGCCAGCGGATACCCGGGACTAGCGGGAGAGACCCAGTACTTC	CASGYPGLAGETQYF
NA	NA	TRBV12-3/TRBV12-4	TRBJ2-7	TGTGCCAGCAGTCCCGACAGGTACGGGCGCGAGCAGTACTTC	CASSPDRYGREQYF
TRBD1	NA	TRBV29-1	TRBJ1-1	TGCAGCGTTAAAACAGGGGGCAACACTGAAGCTTTCTTT	CSVKTGGNTEAFF
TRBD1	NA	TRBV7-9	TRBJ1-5	TGTGCCAGCAGCGAAGACAGGGGCAATCAGCCCCAGCATTTT	CASSEDRGNQPQHF
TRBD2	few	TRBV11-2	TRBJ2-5	TGTGCCAGCAGCTTAGGAACTAGCGGGAGGGCCGTGGGGACTAGAGAGACCCAGTACTTC	CASSLGTSGRAVGTRETQYF
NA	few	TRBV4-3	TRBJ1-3	TGCGCCAGCAGCCAATACTACCAGGGAGGTGATGGAAACACCATATATTTT	CASSQYYQGGDGNTIYF
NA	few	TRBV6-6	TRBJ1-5	TGTGCCAGCAGTTACCCAGGGTTGGGCAATCAGCCCCAGCATTTT	CASSYPGLGNQPQHF
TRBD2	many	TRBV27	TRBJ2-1	TGTGCCAGCAGTTTGGGACTAGTCTATGAGCAGTTCTTC	CASSLGLVYEQFF